This passage covers 9 T cell receptor beta chains from one sample sequenced in a study of Ad26.COV2.S vaccination and SARS-CoV-2 variants. This table comes from immunoSEQ multiplex PCR, and its TCRdb copy is limited to in-frame clones, with some not included. The sample shows hundreds of thousands of clones, around 90% of them seen only once. Noted treatment: some 19 received Ad26.COV2.S at low or high dose, single or two shots; about 5 received placebo; per-sample allocation not given. Sampling happened 63 days after the first vaccine or placebo injection. The sample consisted of peripheral blood, taken in a trial of Ad26.COV2.S vaccine versus placebo. Every receptor here comes from a person aged 18 to 65 who received the Ad26.COV2.S COVID-19 vaccine or a placebo.

Regarding this clone: This CDR3 is also generated by other DNA sequences in the sample. The CDR3 bases are TGTGCCAGCAGCCAAGAGGGCCAGCCCCAGCATTTT. Its translation is CASSQEGQPQHF. The chain recombines TRBV3-1 (or the pseudogene TRBV3-2) with TRBJ1-5; D is unclear. Per germline, CDR1 LGHDT and CDR2 YNNKEL (reference sequence). CDR3 length: 12 amino acids. Trimming stripped 0 bases from V and 7 bases from J, with 4 bases between.

The rearrangement uses TRBV19 and TRBJ1-2; possible D gene TRBD1, 6 bases. The CDR3 length is 13 residues. Looked up from germline, CDR1 is LNHDA and CDR2 is SQIVND (reference sequence). V dropped 4 bases and J dropped 4 bases, with 10 bases sitting between them. The CDR3 is CASSRGGPYGYTF. The CDR3 region has the DNA TGTGCCAGTAGTAGAGGGGGACCCTATGGCTACACCTTC.

For this clone: The sample contains more than one DNA sequence encoding this CDR3. This chain links TRBV11-2 with TRBJ2-1, with D uncertain. The CDR3 is 13 residues long. Germline CDR1 and CDR2: SGHAT and FQNNGV. Trimming removed 1 base at V and 4 bases at J, with 5 bases between. The CDR3 is CASSLARYNEQFF. CDR3 coding DNA: TGTGCCAGCAGCTTAGCGAGGTACAATGAGCAGTTCTTC.

V gene TRBV6-4 combines with J gene TRBJ1-2; D not certain. Germline V gene data show CDR1 as MRHNA and CDR2 as SNTAGT. CDR3 length equals 11 residues. Trimming took off 7 bases at V and 6 bases at J, with 9 bases between the two ends. The CDR3 DNA reads TGTGCCAGCATTCTGAGTGATGGCTACACCTTC. This sequence encodes CASILSDGYTF.

The CDR3 loop is CASSYRMVDEQFF. For the CDR3, the DNA is TGTGCCAGCAGCTACAGGATGGTCGATGAGCAGTTCTTC. The chain recombines TRBV6-5 with TRBJ2-1, with D perhaps TRBD1 (5 bases). This CDR3 is built from 13 residues. Between the trimmed V and J ends, which lost 6 bases and 8 bases, there was a span of 14 bases. Looked up from germline, CDR1 is MNHEY and CDR2 is SVGAGI.

Concerning this clone: Sequence at one end of the junction differs from germline and may be a read error. The chain combines TRBV7-2 with TRBJ2-2; tentatively, D is TRBD1 (5 bases). This CDR3 region has 16 residues. Germline lookup yields CDR1 SGHTA and CDR2 FQGNSA. Here the CDR3 reads CASSLVTVSNAGELFF. In nucleotides, the CDR3 is TGTGCCAGCAGCTTAGTGACAGTTTCGAACGCCGGGGAGCTGTTTTTT.

The V and J genes are TRBV19 and TRBJ2-6, with D perhaps TRBD1 (6 bases). CDR3 length equals 16 residues. Trimming cost V 7 bases and J 3 bases, with 16 bases left between them. Germline V lookup: CDR1 LNHDA, CDR2 SQIVND (reference sequence). The CDR3 nucleotides are TGTGCCAGTACGTGGCAGGGGAACGATGGGGCCAACGTCCTGACTTTC. It codes for CASTWQGNDGANVLTF.

The J gene is TRBJ1-6, the V gene TRBV29-1; tentatively, D is TRBD1 (6 bases). Germline-derived CDR1 and CDR2 are SQVTM and ANQGSEA. V was trimmed by 0 bases and J by 2 bases, leaving 11 bases between them. CDR3 length equals 16 residues. The CDR3 sequence: CSVEETGRTYNSPLHF. CDR3 coding DNA: TGCAGCGTTGAAGAGACAGGCCGTACCTATAATTCACCCCTCCACTTT.

The chain employs TRBV25-1 and TRBJ1-5; a weak D match, TRBD1 (5 bases). The CDR3 loop spans 13 amino acids. Looked up from germline, CDR1 is MGHDK and CDR2 is SYGVNS. V gave up 9 bases and J gave up 4 bases, with 13 bases separating them. The CDR3 spells CASRQWENQPQHF. The CDR3 DNA is TGTGCCAGTAGACAGTGGGAGAATCAGCCCCAGCATTTT.